This entry describes one TCR beta chain. Its target is unknown. The data belong to a study of cytomegalovirus exposure and HLA in healthy donors. General study points: Roughly even sequencing depth across donors was the assumption behind the presence/absence analyses.

It was with 60 Vbeta and 13 Jbeta primers that the PCR ran. Clones were sequenced by immunoSEQ multiplex PCR, and TCRdb holds only the in-frame ones, with some missing. This sample carries about 130,000 clones, over 65% of them seen once, and the ten largest clones take 4.3%. The germline gives CDR1 SGHRS, CDR2 YFSETQ. The CDR3 covers 16 residues. Trimming shortened V by 0 bases and J by 3 bases, and 14 bases separated the two germline ends. This receptor was taken from a man aged 18 to 35 in good health and CMV-seropositive. The rearrangement links TRBV5-1 to TRBJ2-3; possibly TRBD1 for D (5 bases). The material sequenced was PBMCs. CDR3 sequence: CASSLGLRVLTDTQYF. DNA of the CDR3: TGCGCCAGCAGCTTGGGTCTCAGGGTTTTAACAGATACGCAGTATTTT.